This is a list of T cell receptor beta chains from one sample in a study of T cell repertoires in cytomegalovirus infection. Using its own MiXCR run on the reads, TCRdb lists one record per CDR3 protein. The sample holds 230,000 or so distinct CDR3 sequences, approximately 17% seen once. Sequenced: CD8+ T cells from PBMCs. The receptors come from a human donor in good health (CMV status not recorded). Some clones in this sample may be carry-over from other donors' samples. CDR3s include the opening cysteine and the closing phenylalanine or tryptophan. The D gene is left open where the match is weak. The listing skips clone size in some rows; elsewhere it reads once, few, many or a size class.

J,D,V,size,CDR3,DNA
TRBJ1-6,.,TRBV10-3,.,CAISNVPKNSYNSPLHF,TGTGCCATCAGTAATGTGCCGAAAAACTCCTATAATTCACCCCTCCACTTT
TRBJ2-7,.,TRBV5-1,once,CASSSEGGPDEQYF,TGCGCCAGCAGCTCTGAGGGGGGGCCCGACGAGCAGTACTTC
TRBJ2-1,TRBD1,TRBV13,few,CASSSGTGQFSYNEQFF,TGTGCCAGCAGCTCAGGGACAGGGCAATTCTCCTACAATGAGCAGTTCTTC
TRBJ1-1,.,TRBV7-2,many,CASSLRETGGGRGREAFF,TGTGCCAGCAGCTTACGGGAGACAGGTGGAGGCCGTGGTCGGGAAGCTTTCTTT
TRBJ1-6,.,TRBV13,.,CASKEGSSSPLHF,TGTGCCAGCAAGGAAGGATCAAGTTCACCCCTCCACTTT
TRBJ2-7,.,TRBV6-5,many,CASSIGYEQYF,TGTGCCAGCAGTATAGGCTACGAGCAGTACTTC
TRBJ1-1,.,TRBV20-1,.,CSARDGSGSTEAFF,TGCAGTGCTAGAGATGGTTCGGGGTCCACTGAAGCTTTCTTT
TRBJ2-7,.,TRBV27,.,CASSLFRDYEQYF,TGTGCCAGCAGTTTATTTCGGGACTACGAGCAGTACTTC
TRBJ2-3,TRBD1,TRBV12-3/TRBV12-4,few,CASSLGGQALNTDTQYF,TGTGCCAGCAGTTTAGGGGGACAGGCCCTTAACACAGATACGCAGTATTTT
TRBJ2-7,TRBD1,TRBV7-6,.,CASSSAEGARSYEQYF,TGTGCCAGCAGCTCAGCTGAGGGGGCGCGGTCCTACGAGCAGTACTTC
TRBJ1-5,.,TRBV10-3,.,CAISAQEYDQPQHF,TGTGCCATCAGTGCTCAGGAGTACGATCAGCCCCAGCATTTT
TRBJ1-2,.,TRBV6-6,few,CASSGGSLFYGYTF,TGTGCCAGCAGCGGGGGGTCTTTGTTCTATGGCTACACCTTC
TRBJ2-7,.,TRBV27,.,CASSLSVGDKGSYEQYF,TGTGCCAGCAGTTTATCTGTAGGGGACAAAGGCTCCTACGAGCAGTACTTC
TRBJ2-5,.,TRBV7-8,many,CASSSGTAGETQYF,TGTGCCAGCAGCTCAGGGACCGCGGGAGAGACCCAGTACTTC
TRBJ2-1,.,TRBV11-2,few,CASSLDEGHGEQFF,TGTGCCAGCAGCTTAGATGAGGGGCACGGTGAGCAGTTCTTC
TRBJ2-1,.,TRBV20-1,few,CSARDTLGSSYNEQFF,TGCAGTGCTAGAGATACATTGGGAAGCTCCTACAATGAGCAGTTCTTC
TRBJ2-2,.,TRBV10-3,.,CAISELRDRTGELFF,TGTGCCATCAGTGAGTTGCGAGACAGGACCGGGGAGCTGTTTTTT
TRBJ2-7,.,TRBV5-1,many,CASRGNSYEQYF,TGCGCCAGCAGAGGGAACTCCTACGAGCAGTACTTC
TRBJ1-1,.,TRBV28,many,CASSLGRVEAFF,TGTGCCAGCAGTTTAGGCAGGGTAGAGGCTTTCTTT
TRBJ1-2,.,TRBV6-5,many,CASSDSIYGYTF,TGTGCCAGCAGCGACAGCATCTATGGCTACACCTTC
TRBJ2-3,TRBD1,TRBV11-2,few,CASSLDRGSSTDTQYF,TGTGCCAGCAGCTTGGACAGGGGCTCTAGCACAGATACGCAGTATTTT
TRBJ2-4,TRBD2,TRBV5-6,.,CASSWGTESGGHF,TGTGCCAGCAGCTGGGGGACAGAAAGCGGGGGGCACTTC
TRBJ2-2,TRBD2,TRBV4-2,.,CASSFELAGGNTGELFF,TGTGCCAGCAGCTTTGAACTAGCGGGGGGCAACACCGGGGAGCTGTTTTTT
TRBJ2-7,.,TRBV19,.,CASSLRDLSYEQYF,TGTGCCAGTAGTCTAAGGGACTTAAGCTACGAGCAGTACTTC
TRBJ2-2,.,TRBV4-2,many,CASSQELSGATGELFF,TGTGCCAGCAGCCAAGAGTTAAGCGGAGCCACCGGGGAGCTGTTTTTT
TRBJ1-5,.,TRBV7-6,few,CASSQTGVVGIVDQPQHF,TGTGCCAGCAGCCAAACAGGCGTAGTGGGGATTGTAGATCAGCCCCAGCATTTT
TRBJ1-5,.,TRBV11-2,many,CASSFGQTNQPQHF,TGTGCCAGCAGCTTCGGGCAGACCAATCAGCCCCAGCATTTT
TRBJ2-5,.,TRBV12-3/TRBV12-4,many,CASSFRERETQYF,TGTGCCAGCAGTTTCCGGGAGCGGGAGACCCAGTACTTC
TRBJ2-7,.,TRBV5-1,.,CASSFRGVGYEQYF,TGCGCCAGCAGCTTTCGGGGTGTAGGCTACGAGCAGTACTTC
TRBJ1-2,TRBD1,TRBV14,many,CASSPRTGIWGYTF,TGTGCCAGCAGCCCCAGGACAGGGATTTGGGGCTACACCTTC
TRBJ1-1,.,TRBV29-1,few,CSAPWGSTEAFF,TGCAGCGCACCTTGGGGTAGCACTGAAGCTTTCTTT
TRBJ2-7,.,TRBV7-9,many,CASSLAWTAGYEQYF,TGTGCCAGCAGCTTAGCCTGGACAGCCGGCTACGAGCAGTACTTC
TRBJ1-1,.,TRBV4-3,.,CASSQGTEDTEAFF,TGCGCCAGCAGCCAAGGAACGGAAGACACTGAAGCTTTCTTT
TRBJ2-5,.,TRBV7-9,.,CASSRGHGGEETQYF,TGTGCCAGCAGTCGCGGACATGGCGGTGAAGAGACCCAGTACTTC
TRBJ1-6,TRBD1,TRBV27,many,CAKAEGATVLSPLHF,TGTGCCAAGGCGGAGGGGGCGACCGTTTTATCACCCCTCCACTTT
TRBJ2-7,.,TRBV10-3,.,CAISDLDPREQYF,TGTGCCATCAGTGACCTGGACCCCCGGGAGCAGTACTTC
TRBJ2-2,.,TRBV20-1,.,CSASTAETGRAGELFF,TGCAGTGCTAGTACGGCGGAAACAGGGCGGGCCGGGGAGCTGTTTTTT